Here is one T cell receptor beta chain with its context. This entry is derived from a study of T cells in Graves' hyperthyroidism and ophthalmopathy. Germline CDR1 and CDR2: SGHNT and YENEEA. The CDR3 runs to 15 residues. The V gene lost 5 bases and the J gene lost 1 base, with 12 bases spanning the gap. TCR beta CDR3 regions were amplified from RNA. HTBI primers were employed in a first-round RT-PCR of the TCR CDR3. TCRdb fed the multiplex PCR reads into MiXCR, producing one record per CDR3 protein. The table lists around 660,000 distinct CDR3 sequences, just under 45% of them singletons, with about 7% in the top ten.

This rearrangement joins TRBV11-3 to TRBJ1-5; no firm D call. Sample: peripheral blood or thyroid tissue (not recorded which). The sequence was collected from an adult man with Graves' disease, either hyperthyroidism or ophthalmopathy (not recorded which). The chain's CDR3 is CASSLNAQSNQPQHF. CDR3 in DNA: TGTGCCAGCAGCCTTAACGCGCAAAGCAATCAGCCCCAGCATTTT.